These 10 T cell receptor beta chains share one sample of origin, sequenced in a study of PD-L1 blockade in urothelial cancer. Data came from immunoSEQ multiplex PCR; TCRdb stores just in-frame clones and leaves some out. The sample records roughly 100,000 clones, over 65% being singletons. Time point reported: peripheral blood 6 weeks after treatment start. This material consisted of PBMCs, taken around atezolizumab (anti-PD-L1) treatment. The origin of the receptors is a man between 65 and 85 years old with urothelial cancer.

The V and J genes are TRBV4-2 and TRBJ2-3; tentative D call: TRBD2 (5 bases). The CDR3 spans 16 residues. The germline V gene encodes CDR1 LGHNA and CDR2 YNFKEQ. Trimming shortened V by 0 bases and J by 0 bases, and 10 bases separated the two germline ends. The chain's CDR3 is CASSQEGGPSTDTQYF. CDR3 sequence (DNA): TGTGCCAGCAGCCAAGAAGGAGGACCTAGCACAGATACGCAGTATTTT.

The table lists this clone with a count of one. This specimen includes other DNA sequences encoding the same CDR3. The V and J genes are TRBV7-3 and TRBJ2-5, with D possibly matching TRBD2 (5 bases). V lost 4 bases and J lost 4, with 10 bases in between. The CDR3 is 13 amino acids. Germline CDR1 SGHTA, CDR2 FQGTGA. The CDR3 nucleotides are TGTGCCAGCAGCTCACTAGTTGGAGAGACCCAGTACTTC. This gives the protein CASSSLVGETQYF.

This clone has a single count. This sequence joins TRBV19 and TRBJ2-7, with D perhaps matching TRBD1 (5 bases). CDR3 length: 15 amino acids. V gave up 3 bases and J gave up 2 bases, with 14 bases separating them. Germline values: CDR1 LNHDA, CDR2 SQIVND (reference sequence). The CDR3 sequence is CASSIGHSVTYEQYF. In DNA form, the CDR3 reads TGTGCCAGTAGTATTGGACACTCAGTAACCTACGAGCAGTACTTC.

The chain joins TRBV25-1 to TRBJ2-3; D perhaps matches TRBD2 (5 bases). The CDR3 covers 13 residues. Germline V gene lookup returns CDR1 MGHDK and CDR2 SYGVNS. The germline V and J ends were trimmed by 5 bases and 3 bases, with 9 bases remaining between them. CDR3 amino acids: CASSPRRTDTQYF. The DNA for the CDR3 is TGTGCCAGCAGTCCAAGGAGGACAGATACGCAGTATTTT.

The chain carries TRBV19 and TRBJ2-3; 13 positions agree with TRBD2. J lost 1 base, V lost 7 bases, and 5 bases had no gene match. The length of the CDR3 is 16 residues. Looked up from germline, CDR1 is LNHDA and CDR2 is SQIVND (reference sequence). CDR3 protein: CASNQGTSGGTDTQYF. CDR3 in DNA: TGTGCCAGTAACCAAGGGACTAGCGGGGGCACAGATACGCAGTATTTT.

This chain uses TRBV5-4 with TRBJ2-2; D gene ambiguous. Germline V CDR1 and CDR2: SGHNT, YYREEE (reference sequence). Trimming pared 0 bases from V and 5 bases from J, leaving 8 bases between. The CDR3 has 14 residues. The CDR3 sequence is CASSLDSQTGELFF. As DNA, the CDR3 is TGTGCCAGCAGCTTGGACAGCCAGACCGGGGAGCTGTTTTTT.

Only one count was recorded for this clone. This rearrangement joins TRBV5-1 to TRBJ1-1; D may be TRBD1 (6 bases). Germline-derived CDR1 and CDR2 are SGHRS and YFSETQ. The CDR3 length is 15 residues. Trimming stripped 4 bases from V and 11 bases from J, with 24 bases between. The CDR3 DNA follows: TGCGCCAGCAGCCCCCGAGGGGGTCAAACCTTCGAGGCTTTCTTT. It yields the protein CASSPRGGQTFEAFF.

This chain connects TRBV5-4 to TRBJ1-2, with 11 nucleotides matching TRBD1. J was trimmed by 7 bases and V by 4 bases; bases with no gene match: 6. The V gene's germline CDR1 is SGHNT and CDR2 YYREEE (reference sequence). The length of the CDR3 is 14 residues. The CDR3 loop reads CASSTGQGAGGYTF. The CDR3 DNA sequence: TGTGCCAGCAGCACCGGACAGGGGGCCGGTGGCTACACCTTC.

The J gene is TRBJ2-7, the V gene TRBV5-4, with D tentatively TRBD1 (5 bases). V was shortened by 0 bases and J by 4 bases, with 8 bases between the two germline ends. There are 13 residues in the CDR3. Germline CDR1 SGHNT, CDR2 YYREEE (reference sequence). In DNA form, the CDR3 reads TGTGCCAGCAGCTTGGACAGGAGATACGAGCAGTACTTC. Amino acids: CASSLDRRYEQYF.

This clone has at least ten counts. V gene TRBV25-1 combines with J gene TRBJ1-2, with 12 nucleotides matching TRBD1. The trim removed 2 bases at V and 7 bases at J, leaving 11 bases unmatched. CDR1 and CDR2 from the germline V gene are MGHDK and SYGVNS. The CDR3 has 17 amino acids. DNA for the CDR3: TGTGCCAGCAGTGAAGAAGGGGACAGGGGGCAGTGGGGTGGCTACACCTTC. Its protein product is CASSEEGDRGQWGGYTF.